The 9 T cell receptor beta chains below come from one sample, sequenced in a study of T-cell memory formation after mild COVID-19. One entry per CDR3 protein, called by TCRdb with MiXCR from the 5' RACE reads. The sample records more than 200,000 distinct CDR3 sequences, approximately 16% being singletons. Sequenced input: PBMCs or a T cell subset sorted from them (not recorded which). The receptors here all came from a young man who had mild COVID-19 (a few samples of this study predate the infection). Cell type and time point are not known.

The chain employs TRBV6-2 or TRBV6-3 and TRBJ2-4, with D maybe TRBD2 (6 bases). The CDR3 consists of 17 residues. With 7 bases removed from V and 1 base from J, the gap between germline ends came to 20 bases. Germline V lookup: CDR1 MNHEY, CDR2 SVGEGT. The CDR3 sequence is CASTSLEGWGAKNIQYF. The CDR3, as DNA: TGTGCCAGCACCTCCCTGGAGGGCTGGGGCGCCAAAAACATTCAGTACTTC.

The CDR3 sequence: CASSQATDTEAFF. CDR3 bases: TGCGCCAGCAGCCAAGCGACGGACACTGAAGCTTTCTTT. The chain links TRBV4-1 to TRBJ1-1; D is unresolved. The CDR3 totals 13 residues. CDR1 and CDR2 from the germline V gene are MGHRA and YSYEKL. Between the trimmed V and J ends, which lost 1 base and 3 bases, there was a span of 6 bases.

The genes are TRBV25-1 and TRBJ2-3; TRBD2 matches at 9 bases. Germline trimming cut 4 bases from V and 4 bases from J; bases unmatched to any gene: 3. The CDR3 has 14 amino acids. Germline V gene sequence: CDR1 MGHDK, CDR2 SYGVNS. CDR3 nucleotides: TGTGCCAGCAGTGCAGCGGGGGGCCCAGATACGCAGTATTTT. This sequence encodes CASSAAGGPDTQYF. Looking up the rest from reference TRBV25-1 and TRBJ2-3 gives the full variable domain: EADIYQTPRYLVIGTGKKITLECSQTMGHDKMYWYQQDPGMELHLIHYSYGVNSTEKGDLSSESTVSRIRTEHFPLTLESARPSHTSQYLCASSAAGGPDTQYFGPGTRLTVL.

V usage is TRBV7-3 and J usage is TRBJ2-1, with TRBD2 matching over 7 bases. Germline V CDR1 and CDR2: SGHTA, FQGTGA. With 5 bases clipped from V and 0 bases from J, the junction kept 7 bases outside the gene matches. The CDR3 length is 16 residues. CDR3 DNA sequence: TGTGCCAGCAGCATAGGCGGGGGAAGCTCCTACAATGAGCAGTTCTTC. Translation: CASSIGGGSSYNEQFF. The full variable domain, its missing parts supplied by reference TRBV7-3 and TRBJ2-1, is GAGVSQTPSNKVTEKGKYVELRCDPISGHTALYWYRQSLGQGPEFLIYFQGTGAADDSGLPNDRFFAVRPEGSVSTLKIQRTERGDSAVYLCASSIGGGSSYNEQFFGPGTRLTVL.

The chain is built from TRBV20-1 and TRBJ1-2, with D possibly being TRBD1 (5 bases). The CDR3 runs 15 residues. Trimming removed 4 bases at V and 4 bases at J, with 19 bases between. Germline V CDR1 and CDR2: DFQATT, SNEGSKA (reference sequence). CDR3 amino acids: CSANVAAGRGYGYTF. CDR3 DNA: TGCAGTGCTAATGTCGCCGCAGGGCGCGGCTATGGCTACACCTTC.

This rearrangement joins TRBV30 to TRBJ2-7; perhaps TRBD2 as D (7 bases). The V end lost 2 bases, the J end lost 5 bases, and 13 bases lay between the germline ends. The germline V gene encodes CDR1 GTSNPN and CDR2 SVGIG (reference sequence). The CDR3 is 13 residues long. The CDR3 DNA is TGTGCCTGGAGTAGGGGGGGGCCCGACGAGCAGTACTTC. It yields the protein CAWSRGGPDEQYF.

This chain uses TRBV5-6 with TRBJ1-3, with D perhaps TRBD1 (6 bases). There are 17 residues in the CDR3. V shed 2 bases and J shed 0 bases, with 15 bases lying between them. Germline V gene data show CDR1 as SGHDT and CDR2 as YYEEEE. The CDR3 protein is CASSFGPGAYSGNTIYF. The DNA for the CDR3 is TGTGCCAGCAGCTTTGGGCCAGGGGCCTACTCTGGAAACACCATATATTTT.

The rearrangement uses TRBV7-2 and TRBJ2-2, with 11 positions matching TRBD2. Germline CDR1 reads SGHTA; CDR2 reads FQGNSA. Unmatched junction bases numbered 1, after V lost 3 bases and J lost 4 bases. This CDR3 has 15 residues. CDR3 nucleotides: TGTGCCAGCAGCTTCCTAGCGGGGGGCACCGGGGAGCTGTTTTTT. It is translated as CASSFLAGGTGELFF.

This clonotype was seen more than once but under ten times. The V call is TRBV4-1, the J call TRBJ2-5, with 9 bases that match TRBD2. In germline, CDR1 is MGHRA, CDR2 YSYEKL. J gave up 5 bases and V 1 base, and 8 bases lay outside the gene matches. The CDR3 sequence is 16 residues long. CDR3 DNA: TGCGCCAGCAGCCAAGGCGGGGGGGGGGTTATCGAGACCCAGTACTTC. It codes for CASSQGGGGVIETQYF.